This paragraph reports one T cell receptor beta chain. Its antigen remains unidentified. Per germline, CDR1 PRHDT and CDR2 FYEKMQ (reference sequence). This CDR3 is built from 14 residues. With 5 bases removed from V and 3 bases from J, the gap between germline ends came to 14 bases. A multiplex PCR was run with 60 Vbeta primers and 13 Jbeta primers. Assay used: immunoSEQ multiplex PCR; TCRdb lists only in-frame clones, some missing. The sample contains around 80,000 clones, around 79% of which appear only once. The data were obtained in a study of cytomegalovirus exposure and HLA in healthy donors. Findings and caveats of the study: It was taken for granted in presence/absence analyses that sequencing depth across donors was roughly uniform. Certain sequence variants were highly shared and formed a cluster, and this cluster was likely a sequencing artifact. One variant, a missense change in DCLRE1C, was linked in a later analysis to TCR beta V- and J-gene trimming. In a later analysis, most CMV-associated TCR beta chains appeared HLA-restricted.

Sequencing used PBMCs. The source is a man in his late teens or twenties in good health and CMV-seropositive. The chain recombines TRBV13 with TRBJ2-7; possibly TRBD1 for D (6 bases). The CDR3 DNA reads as TGTGCCAGCAGCACCCGGACAGCAGACTACGAGCAGTACTTC. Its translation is CASSTRTADYEQYF.